The present TCR beta chain was sequenced within a study of T cell changes during pregnancy in multiple sclerosis. Some clones are missing from TCRdb's copy, which holds only in-frame ones; the method was immunoSEQ multiplex PCR. The repertoire holds about 48,000 clones, almost 95% seen once, with roughly 0.85% in the top ten. The clonotype originates from a female donor in good health, enrolled as a control in a pregnancy study. The material was CD4+ T cells from peripheral blood mononuclear cells, obtained in the second trimester of pregnancy.

The CDR3, as DNA: TGTGCCAGCAGCCAAGAAGGAGGGGCACATAATTCACCCCTCCACTTT. It specifies CASSQEGGAHNSPLHF. V and J are TRBV4-2 and TRBJ1-6, with D tentatively TRBD1 (5 bases). The CDR3 has 16 amino acids. V was pared by 0 bases and J by 5 bases, with 11 bases between. The germline V gene has CDR1 LGHNA and CDR2 YNFKEQ.